These 30 T cell receptor beta chains originate from one sample sequenced in a study of radiotherapy plus CTLA-4 blockade in lung cancer. The protocol was immunoSEQ multiplex PCR, while the TCRdb copy is restricted to in-frame clones and leaves out a portion. The profile shows about 46,000 clones, more than 75% of them singletons. The material sequenced was peripheral blood, taken from a patient treated with radiotherapy plus ipilimumab. The receptors were gathered from a human donor with non-small cell lung cancer who had a complete response to radiotherapy plus ipilimumab.

The chain recombines TRBV9 with TRBJ2-5, with D perhaps TRBD2 (5 bases). The germline V gene has CDR1 SGDLS and CDR2 YYNGEE. The CDR3 is made up of 15 amino acids. The ends were cut back, 2 bases at V and 3 bases at J, with 14 bases in the middle. CDR3 region: CASSVSYGMEETQYF. The CDR3 nucleotides read TGTGCCAGCAGCGTCAGTTACGGGATGGAAGAGACCCAGTACTTC. The full variable domain, in which reference TRBV9 and TRBJ2-5 provide the parts outside the CDR3, is DSGVTQTPKHLITATGQRVTLRCSPRSGDLSVYWYQQSLDQGLQFLIQYYNGEERAKGNILERFSAQQFPDLHSELNLSSLELGDSALYFCASSVSYGMEETQYFGPGTRLLVL.

The chain couples TRBV5-1 to TRBJ2-2; no reliable D call. Germline CDR1 is SGHRS and CDR2 is YFSETQ. V shed 5 bases and J shed 6 bases, with 11 bases lying between them. The CDR3 has 13 residues. As DNA, the CDR3 is TGCGCCAGCAGAATGACAATGGCCGGGGAGCTGTTTTTT. It codes for CASRMTMAGELFF. The entire variable domain, with the rest obtained from reference TRBV5-1 and TRBJ2-2, is as follows: KAGVTQTPRYLIKTRGQQVTLSCSPISGHRSVSWYQQTPGQGLQFLFEYFSETQRNKGNFPGRFSGRQFSNSRSEMNVSTLELGDSALYLCASRMTMAGELFFGEGSRLTVL.

V is TRBV6-5 and J is TRBJ1-1; 8 bases are shared with TRBD1. The CDR3 is 15 residues long. With 6 bases clipped from V and 5 bases from J, the junction kept 11 bases outside the gene matches. Germline V gives CDR1 MNHEY, CDR2 SVGAGI. This chain's CDR3 is CASRQIWTGYTEAFF. The CDR3 DNA reads as TGTGCCAGCAGACAAATTTGGACAGGGTATACTGAAGCTTTCTTT.

CDR3 protein: CASRLAPLRGRGGSSNIQYF. The CDR3 coding sequence is TGTGCAAGTCGCTTAGCCCCCCTGCGGGGCCGGGGGGGGAGCAGTAACATTCAGTACTTC. The gene calls are TRBV12-2 and TRBJ2-4; TRBD2 is the table's D call and was not checked against the DNA. TRBV12-2 corresponds to a pseudogene. The CDR3 has 20 amino acids.

This chain joins TRBV4-3 and TRBJ2-6; 9 bases fit TRBD1. This CDR3 region has 18 residues. Germline V gene lookup returns CDR1 LGHNA and CDR2 YSLEER. V was clipped by 4 bases and J by 0 bases; unmatched bases: 7. As DNA, the CDR3 is TGCGCCAGCAGCCCAGCGACAGGGGGTTTCTCTGGGGCCAACGTCCTGACTTTC. Protein: CASSPATGGFSGANVLTF.

The chain has TRBV30 and TRBJ2-7, with TRBD2 identical over 10 bases. V lost 3 bases and J lost 4; bases outside the gene matches: 9. The germline gives CDR1 GTSNPN, CDR2 SVGIG (reference sequence). The CDR3 runs 15 residues. CDR3 sequence (DNA): TGTGCCTGGAGGGGGTCTAGCGGGAGTGTGTACGAGCAGTACGTC. Residues: CAWRGSSGSVYEQYV.

The chain has TRBV18 and TRBJ2-7; a weak D match, TRBD2 (6 bases). The ends were cut back, 6 bases at V and 7 bases at J, with 16 bases in the middle. CDR1 KGHSH and CDR2 LQKENI come from the germline V gene. CDR3 length: 13 amino acids. DNA of the CDR3: TGTGCCAGCTCCCAGGAGGGGCAGGCAGAGCAGTACTTC. Its protein product is CASSQEGQAEQYF.

The V call is TRBV2, the J call TRBJ2-3; D might be TRBD2 (5 bases). With 1 base removed from V and 9 bases from J, the gap between germline ends came to 23 bases. The CDR3 contains 17 residues. Germline values: CDR1 SNHLY, CDR2 FYNNEI. CDR3 coding DNA: TGTGCCAGCAGTGAAGTAGAGGAGAGTGTTTGGGGAGAGACGCAGTATTTT. Residues: CASSEVEESVWGETQYF.

The V gene is TRBV2, the J gene TRBJ2-1; 10 positions agree with TRBD2. V gave up 4 bases and J gave up 13 bases; unmatched junction bases: 4. This CDR3 is built from 12 residues. Germline V lookup: CDR1 SNHLY, CDR2 FYNNEI. The chain's CDR3 is CASSASGGLQFF. CDR3 sequence (DNA): TGTGCCAGCAGTGCTAGCGGGGGCCTCCAGTTCTTC. The whole variable domain, filled in from reference TRBV2 and TRBJ2-1, reads EPEVTQTPSHQVTQMGQEVILRCVPISNHLYFYWYRQILGQKVEFLVSFYNNEISEKSEIFDDQFSVERPDGSNFTLKIRSTKLEDSAMYFCASSASGGLQFFGPGTRLTVL.

The rearrangement links TRBV10-3 to TRBJ2-5; 9 bases align to TRBD1. Germline values: CDR1 ENHRY, CDR2 SYGVKD. With 6 bases clipped from V and 2 bases from J, the junction kept 4 bases outside the gene matches. CDR3 length: 14 amino acids. CDR3: CAIRPDRGQETQYF. The CDR3 DNA reads TGTGCCATCAGGCCCGACAGGGGGCAAGAGACCCAGTACTTC.

This chain connects TRBV4-1 to TRBJ2-1; a possible D gene is TRBD1 (5 bases). V lost 0 bases and J 8 bases, leaving 14 bases between the germline ends. CDR1 is MGHRA and CDR2 is YSYEKL in the germline V gene. The CDR3 is 15 residues long. CDR3 nucleotides: TGCGCCAGCAGCCAAGACAGGGCGATACGGGATGAGCAGTTCTTC. It is translated as CASSQDRAIRDEQFF.

This clone was detected only once. The V call is TRBV11-2, the J call TRBJ2-3; no definite D call. Germline assignment: CDR1 SGHAT and CDR2 FQNNGV. V was cut by 5 bases and J by 0 bases, with 12 bases left in between. The CDR3 contains 15 residues. The CDR3 sequence is CASSLRVSSTDTQYF. CDR3 DNA: TGTGCCAGCAGCCTCCGGGTTTCTAGCACAGATACGCAGTATTTT.

The chain is built from TRBV18 and TRBJ2-1; 9 positions match TRBD1. After removal of 6 bases from V and 9 bases from J, the junction contained 18 bases not matched to a gene. Germline V gives CDR1 KGHSH, CDR2 LQKENI. CDR3 length: 17 amino acids. DNA for the CDR3: TGTGCCAGCTCCCCGCAGTCTGGACAGGGGAGCAACGGTGAGCAGTTCTTC. Translation: CASSPQSGQGSNGEQFF. The full variable domain, rest sourced from reference TRBV18 and TRBJ2-1, is NAGVMQNPRHLVRRRGQEARLRCSPMKGHSHVYWYRQLPEEGLKFMVYLQKENIIDESGMPKERFSAEFPKEGPSILRIQQVVRGDSAAYFCASSPQSGQGSNGEQFFGPGTRLTVL.

The gene calls are TRBV29-1 and TRBJ1-5, with D tentatively TRBD1 (5 bases). From germline, CDR1 is SQVTM and CDR2 ANQGSEA. The CDR3 loop spans 13 amino acids. Between the trimmed V and J ends, which lost 8 bases and 9 bases, there was a span of 20 bases. The DNA for the CDR3 is TGCAGCCCAAATCAGGACACCGCAGGGCCCCAGCATTTT. Protein: CSPNQDTAGPQHF. The full variable domain, with the rest looked up from reference TRBV29-1 and TRBJ1-5, is SAVISQKPSRDICQRGTSLTIQCQVDSQVTMMFWYRQQPGQSLTLIATANQGSEATYESGFVIDKFPISRPNLTFSTLTVSNMSPEDSSIYLCSPNQDTAGPQHFGDGTRLSIL.

The rearrangement joins TRBV30 to TRBJ1-2; 7 bases align to TRBD1. Looked up from germline, CDR1 is GTSNPN and CDR2 is SVGIG (reference sequence). This CDR3 has 13 residues. After removal of 1 base from V and 2 bases from J, the junction contained 1 base not matched to a gene. The CDR3: CAWSEGQNYGYTF. DNA of the CDR3: TGTGCCTGGAGTGAGGGACAGAACTATGGCTACACCTTC.

A few counts support this clone. The genes are TRBV6-5 and TRBJ1-2; D ambiguous. V was pared by 2 bases and J by 2 bases, with 6 bases between. This CDR3 is 13 amino acids long. Germline V lookup: CDR1 MNHEY, CDR2 SVGAGI. The CDR3 is CASSYNSNYGYTF. Written as DNA, the CDR3 is TGTGCCAGCAGTTACAACAGCAACTATGGCTACACCTTC.

The table lists this clone with a count of one. The chain joins TRBV5-6 to TRBJ2-7; 11 nucleotides line up with TRBD1. V shed 4 bases, J shed 5 bases, and the junction held 2 bases outside the gene matches. CDR3 length: 13 residues. Germline loops: CDR1 SGHDT, CDR2 YYEEEE. The CDR3 sequence is CASSLGQGDEQYF. In DNA, the CDR3 is TGTGCCAGCAGCCTGGGACAGGGGGACGAGCAGTACTTC.

The chain links TRBV9 to TRBJ2-5; 7 positions agree with TRBD1. V lost 4 bases to trimming and J lost 0 bases; unmatched junction nucleotides: 9. The germline V gene encodes CDR1 SGDLS and CDR2 YYNGEE. This CDR3 has 16 amino acids. The CDR3: CASSLTGVLYQETQYF. DNA of the CDR3: TGTGCCAGCAGCCTTACAGGGGTTTTGTACCAAGAGACCCAGTACTTC.

The genes are TRBV7-8 and TRBJ1-1; D gene uncertain. The V gene lost 3 bases and the J gene lost 1 base, with 6 bases spanning the gap. CDR3 length: 13 amino acids. CDR1 and CDR2 from the germline V gene are SGHVS and FQNEAQ. CDR3 nucleotides: TGTGCCAGCAGCTTCACGCGGAACACTGAAGCTTTCTTT. It codes for CASSFTRNTEAFF.

The rearrangement uses TRBV15 and TRBJ2-7; TRBD1 might be the D (6 bases). Germline V gene lookup returns CDR1 LNHNV and CDR2 YYDKDF (reference sequence). V lost 1 base to trimming and J lost 7 bases, with 11 bases between them. CDR3 length: 13 amino acids. The CDR3 sequence is CATSRGGQGEQYV. As DNA, the CDR3 is TGTGCCACCAGCAGAGGGGGGCAGGGGGAGCAGTACGTC.

J is TRBJ2-7 and V is TRBV6-5; the match to TRBD1 covers 12 bases. Germline V gene data show CDR1 as MNHEY and CDR2 as SVGAGI. The CDR3 runs 13 residues. The junction had 4 bases not matched to a gene; V was cut back by 6 bases and J by 7 bases. The CDR3 loop reads CASRGQGAREQYV. CDR3 DNA: TGTGCCAGCAGGGGACAGGGGGCTCGGGAGCAGTACGTC.

The gene calls are TRBV13 and TRBJ1-1, with D hard to call. CDR1 is PRHDT and CDR2 is FYEKMQ in the germline V gene (reference sequence). Trimming stripped 5 bases from V and 0 bases from J, with 13 bases between. This CDR3 spans 15 amino acids. The CDR3 DNA is TGTGCCAGCAGCCGGGAGGTGGGAATGAACACTGAAGCTTTCTTT. Its translation is CASSREVGMNTEAFF.

This CDR3 is CASRATGNTGELFF. In nucleotides, the CDR3 is TGTGCCAGCAGGGCGACAGGGAACACCGGGGAGCTGTTTTTT. The chain is built from TRBV2 and TRBJ2-2, with D possibly being TRBD1 (6 bases). Trimming removed 6 bases at V and 1 base at J, with 9 bases between. The CDR3 runs to 14 residues. The germline V gene has CDR1 SNHLY and CDR2 FYNNEI.

V gene TRBV6-1 combines with J gene TRBJ2-3; TRBD2 is a possible D gene (5 bases). This CDR3 has 14 residues. V was trimmed by 7 bases and J by 0 bases, leaving 11 bases between them. CDR1 is MNHNS and CDR2 is SASEGT in the germline V gene. The CDR3 is CASKRMTSTDTQYF. CDR3 nucleotides: TGTGCCAGCAAGCGGATGACTAGCACAGATACGCAGTATTTT.

The rearrangement joins TRBV27 to TRBJ1-5; D is undetermined. Germline CDR1 and CDR2: MNHEY and SMNVEV (reference sequence). V gave up 8 bases and J gave up 0 bases, with 5 bases separating them. There are 12 residues in the CDR3. The CDR3 DNA reads as TGTGCCAGCTCTAATAGCAATCAGCCCCAGCATTTT. Protein: CASSNSNQPQHF.

V is TRBV30 and J is TRBJ1-2; possibly TRBD1 for D (6 bases). Germline loops: CDR1 GTSNPN, CDR2 SVGIG (reference sequence). The V gene lost 5 bases and the J gene lost 7 bases, with 20 bases spanning the gap. The CDR3 extends over 14 amino acids. The CDR3 DNA follows: TGTGCCTGGGGACGCGAGATACCGACAGGTGGCTACACCTTC. Amino acids: CAWGREIPTGGYTF.

This rearrangement joins TRBV4-1 to TRBJ1-1; TRBD1 aligns across 10 bases. Germline CDR1 and CDR2: MGHRA and YSYEKL. This CDR3 spans 15 amino acids. V was clipped by 3 bases and J by 12 bases; unmatched bases: 13. The CDR3 DNA is TGCGCCAGCAGCCAGATCGACAGGGGGCGTTATGGCCCTTTCTTT. It specifies CASSQIDRGRYGPFF.

The rearrangement joins TRBV28 to TRBJ1-1; possibly TRBD1 for D (6 bases). Trimming left V 4 bases short and J 6 bases short, with 9 bases between. The CDR3 has 12 amino acids. Germline V gene data show CDR1 as MDHEN and CDR2 as SYDVKM. The CDR3 DNA follows: TGTGCCAGCAGTTATGGACAGTCTGAAGCTTTCTTT. It is translated as CASSYGQSEAFF. The whole variable domain, filled in from reference TRBV28 and TRBJ1-1, reads DVKVTQSSRYLVKRTGEKVFLECVQDMDHENMFWYRQDPGLGLRLIYFSYDVKMKEKGDIPEGYSVSREKKERFSLILESASTNQTSMYLCASSYGQSEAFFGQGTRLTVV.

The chain links TRBV11-2 to TRBJ2-1; 12 bases line up with TRBD2. Trimming took 5 bases from V and 8 from J; bases not matched to a gene: 7. The CDR3 loop spans 15 amino acids. Germline-derived CDR1 and CDR2 are SGHAT and FQNNGV. The DNA for the CDR3 is TGTGCCAGCAGCCTACTAGCGGGGGGCGAATATGAGCAGTTCTTC. The encoded protein is CASSLLAGGEYEQFF.

The CDR3 region has the DNA TGTGCCAGTAGCCTCCGGGGGGCCACTGAAGCTTTCTTT. This encodes CASSLRGATEAFF. The chain uses TRBV19 and TRBJ1-1; D is possibly TRBD1 (6 bases). V lost 6 bases and J lost 4, with 12 bases in between. Looked up from germline, CDR1 is LNHDA and CDR2 is SQIVND (reference sequence). The CDR3 totals 13 residues.